The 6 T cell receptor beta chains listed next were all sequenced from one sample in a study of early T cells in non-severe SARS-CoV-2 infection (dated by TCRdb to the early 2020s). The method behind the library was 5' RACE. Reads for this sample came from a NextSeq 500. TCRdb reworked the public reads: Q25 trimming with fastp, MiXCR clone assembly, productive beta chains retained. Identical CDR3 protein sequences are pooled into one entry, listed with their most common genes and DNA. The sample contains over 50,000 distinct CDR3 sequences, around 7.5% of them found a single time. The top ten hold 9.4% of the sample. Sequencing was performed on whole blood. These receptors all stem from an adult who was a healthcare worker with PCR-confirmed SARS-CoV-2 infection or an uninfected control (not recorded which).

DNA of the CDR3: TGTGCCAGCAGCCGGGACAGGGGGTTTACCGGGGAGCTGTTTTTT. As protein: CASSRDRGFTGELFF. The chain links TRBV6-5 to TRBJ2-2, with TRBD1 matching over 11 bases. Per germline, CDR1 MNHEY and CDR2 SVGAGI. The CDR3 consists of 15 residues. V dropped 6 bases and J dropped 5; count of bases not matched to a gene: 5.

This clonotype appeared many times. The chain links TRBV29-1 to TRBJ2-1; maybe TRBD1 (6 bases). Germline V lookup: CDR1 SQVTM, CDR2 ANQGSEA. This CDR3 has 14 amino acids. V dropped 7 bases and J dropped 3 bases, with 16 bases sitting between them. CDR3 DNA sequence: TGCAGCGCCCTTTCCGGGACAATCTACAATGAGCAGTTCTTC. Its protein product is CSALSGTIYNEQFF.

This clonotype was detected many times. The chain uses TRBV7-9 and TRBJ2-1; 7 bases are a match to TRBD1. From germline, CDR1 is SEHNR and CDR2 FQNEAQ (reference sequence). There are 17 residues in the CDR3. V shed 2 bases and J 8 bases; nucleotides not matched to a gene: 15. CDR3 coding DNA: TGTGCCAGCAGCTTAAGAGTAGTCGTGACAGGGTTTTATGAGCAGTTCTTC. Protein: CASSLRVVVTGFYEQFF.

This chain joins TRBV11-3 and TRBJ2-3; the D gene is possibly TRBD1 (5 bases). The germline gives CDR1 SGHNT, CDR2 YENEEA. The CDR3 contains 15 residues. V was trimmed by 1 base and J by 2 bases, leaving 10 bases between them. CDR3 DNA: TGTGCCAGCAGCTTAGGACAGAAGCCCACAGATACGCAGTATTTT. The encoded protein is CASSLGQKPTDTQYF.

This clonotype came up a few times. The chain recombines TRBV28 with TRBJ2-7; D is possibly TRBD2 (5 bases). With 7 bases removed from V and 2 bases from J, the gap between germline ends came to 15 bases. The CDR3 is made up of 14 amino acids. Germline-derived CDR1 and CDR2 are MDHEN and SYDVKM. Here the CDR3 DNA reads TGTGCCAGCACCCCGATGAGCGGAACCTACGAGCAGTACTTC. It specifies CASTPMSGTYEQYF.

V and J are TRBV29-1 and TRBJ1-4; TRBD1 matches at 7 bases. J lost 14 bases, V lost 6 bases, and 21 bases had no gene match. This CDR3 spans 15 amino acids. Germline V CDR1 and CDR2: SQVTM, ANQGSEA. CDR3 residues: CSVSLDTTGQVYLFF. The CDR3 DNA is TGCAGCGTCTCTCTCGATACGACAGGGCAGGTTTATCTGTTTTTT.